Following are 3 T cell receptor beta chains from one sample sequenced in a study of T-cell reconstitution after alpha-beta-depleted transplantation in children. During its preparation, the TCRbeta library received unique molecular identifiers. TCRdb processed the PCR reads anew with MiXCR; each CDR3 protein has one entry. The sample records hundreds of thousands of distinct CDR3 sequences, 8% to 11% being singletons. Sequenced here: PBMCs, sampled before TCRalphabeta/CD19-depleted stem cell transplant. The receptors here all came from a child aged 2 to 15 with inherited bone marrow failure, due to receive a stem cell transplant.

This clonotype showed up just a few times. V gene TRBV12-3 or TRBV12-4 combines with J gene TRBJ2-5; the D call may be TRBD1 or TRBD2 (5 bases each). The CDR3 sequence is 14 residues long. V was pared by 3 bases and J by 5 bases, with 13 bases between. CDR3 nucleotides: TGTGCCAGCAGTTTTTTGGGGGATAGGGAGACCCAGTACTTC. Protein product: CASSFLGDRETQYF.

This clonotype turned up a few times. This chain links TRBV7-2 with TRBJ1-2; 10 bases map to TRBD1. Per the germline V gene, CDR1 is SGHTA and CDR2 is FQGNSA. The V gene end was trimmed by 4 bases and the J gene end by 7 bases; junction bases not matched to a gene: 6. This CDR3 is built from 14 residues. CDR3 sequence: CASSSTGGVGGYTF. CDR3 nucleotides: TGTGCCAGCAGCTCGACAGGGGGCGTGGGTGGCTACACCTTC. Full variable domain (remainder filled in from reference TRBV7-2 and TRBJ1-2): GAGVSQSPSNKVTEKGKDVELRCDPISGHTALYWYRQSLGQGLEFLIYFQGNSAPDKSGLPSDRFSAERTGGSVSTLTIQRTQQEDSAVYLCASSSTGGVGGYTFGSGTRLTVV.

This clonotype has at least ten counts. The gene calls are TRBV25-1 and TRBJ2-2, with TRBD2 matching 13 bases. The CDR3 spans 16 residues. The ends lost 8 bases at V and 0 bases at J; junction bases unmatched: 3. The germline V gene encodes CDR1 MGHDK and CDR2 SYGVNS. In nucleotides, the CDR3 is TGTGCCAGCGTAGGACTAGCGGGAGCGAACACCGGGGAGCTGTTTTTT. Translated, it gives CASVGLAGANTGELFF.